Listed here are 9 T cell receptor beta chains from one sample, sequenced in a study of T cell repertoires in cytomegalovirus infection (dated by TCRdb to about 2019). This sample was sequenced with an Illumina HiSeq 1500. TCRdb trimmed public reads at Q25 via fastp, called clones via MiXCR and kept in-frame beta chains. When rows share a CDR3 protein, they turn into one entry using the most common DNA and genes. This sample comprises around 300,000 distinct CDR3 sequences, 8% to 9.5% of them detected only once. The top ten clones comprise about 3.9% of the sample. Sequenced input: PBMCs. All receptors come from a human donor in good health (CMV status not recorded). Some clones in this sample may be carry-over from other donors' samples.

The rearrangement uses TRBV20-1 and TRBJ2-7; tentatively, D is TRBD2 (5 bases). The V gene's germline CDR1 is DFQATT and CDR2 SNEGSKA (reference sequence). This CDR3 is built from 13 residues. The V and J ends lost 2 bases and 6 bases respectively, with 14 bases between them. CDR3 sequence: CSARRGSDREQYF. CDR3 DNA: TGCAGTGCTAGACGAGGGAGCGACCGCGAGCAGTACTTC.

The genes are TRBV20-1 and TRBJ2-5; the match to TRBD1 covers 9 bases. The CDR3 loop spans 12 amino acids. Germline lookup yields CDR1 DFQATT and CDR2 SNEGSKA (reference sequence). Losses at the gene ends were 4 bases for V and 5 bases for J; bases not matched to a gene: 2. In DNA, the CDR3 is TGCAGTGCTAACAGGGGGCTTGAGACCCAGTACTTC. Its translation: CSANRGLETQYF.

This clonotype has a count of ten or more. The chain combines TRBV4-2 with TRBJ2-1, with a possible D match to TRBD2 (5 bases). The V gene's germline CDR1 is LGHNA and CDR2 YNFKEQ. This CDR3 is 20 amino acids long. V was pared by 1 base and J by 7 bases, with 29 bases between. This chain's CDR3 is CASSQGVGLLIEEVKNEQFF. CDR3 sequence (DNA): TGTGCCAGCAGCCAAGGGGTTGGCCTACTGATAGAGGAGGTTAAAAATGAGCAGTTCTTC.

This clonotype came up many times. The J gene is TRBJ2-7, the V gene TRBV7-2; D not resolved. The ends were cut back, 5 bases at V and 0 bases at J, with 5 bases in the middle. Germline V lookup: CDR1 SGHTA, CDR2 FQGNSA. The CDR3 spans 12 residues. The CDR3 nucleotides are TGTGCCAGCAGCCAATCCTCCTACGAGCAGTACTTC. Amino acids: CASSQSSYEQYF.

A few counts support this clonotype. V is TRBV5-5 and J is TRBJ2-2, with TRBD2 identical over 10 bases. The CDR3 covers 18 residues. Germline V gene data show CDR1 as SGHKS and CDR2 as YYEKEE (reference sequence). V dropped 0 bases and J dropped 5; count of bases not matched to a gene: 10. CDR3 region: CASSLVGLAGVRTGELFF. CDR3 coding DNA: TGTGCCAGCAGCTTGGTTGGGCTAGCGGGAGTTCGAACCGGGGAGCTGTTTTTT.

J is TRBJ2-5 and V is TRBV7-9; possible D gene TRBD2, 5 bases. V lost 5 bases to trimming and J lost 1 base, with 20 bases between them. This CDR3 region has 17 residues. Per germline, CDR1 SEHNR and CDR2 FQNEAQ (reference sequence). CDR3 DNA sequence: TGTGCCAGCAGCCGCCCCGTTGTGACGGGATTCCAAGAGACCCAGTACTTC. The encoded protein is CASSRPVVTGFQETQYF.

In DNA form, the CDR3 reads TGCAGTGCTGGGGACAGGGTGGGCCCCGAGCAGTACTTC. It codes for CSAGDRVGPEQYF. This chain uses TRBV20-1 with TRBJ2-7; 9 bases fit TRBD1. V dropped 5 bases and J dropped 6; count of bases not matched to a gene: 8. There are 13 residues in the CDR3. Germline lookup yields CDR1 DFQATT and CDR2 SNEGSKA (reference sequence).

In nucleotides, the CDR3 is TGTGCCAGCTCACCCCCAGAGGGGAATCAGCCCCAGCATTTT. Its translation: CASSPPEGNQPQHF. This rearrangement joins TRBV18 to TRBJ1-5; weak D call: TRBD1 (5 bases). The germline V gene encodes CDR1 KGHSH and CDR2 LQKENI. Trimming pared 3 bases from V and 4 bases from J, leaving 10 bases between. This CDR3 spans 14 amino acids.

This clonotype has ten or more counts. This chain joins TRBV7-9 and TRBJ2-1, with TRBD2 identical over 8 bases. Germline CDR1 and CDR2: SEHNR and FQNEAQ (reference sequence). Germline trimming cut 5 bases from V and 7 bases from J; bases unmatched to any gene: 13. This CDR3 has 16 amino acids. CDR3: CASSLLTGGPGNEQFF. In DNA, the CDR3 is TGTGCCAGCAGCCTCTTGACGGGAGGGCCGGGAAATGAGCAGTTCTTC. Drawing the rest from reference TRBV7-9 and TRBJ2-1, the complete variable domain is DTGVSQNPRHKITKRGQNVTFRCDPISEHNRLYWYRQTLGQGPEFLTYFQNEAQLEKSRLLSDRFSAERPKGSFSTLEIQRTEQGDSAMYLCASSLLTGGPGNEQFFGPGTRLTVL.